Each of the 10 T cell receptor beta chains below was sequenced from the same sample in a study of T-cell reconstitution after alpha-beta-depleted transplantation in children. Preparation of the TCRbeta library involved a method that used unique molecular identifiers. TCRdb passed the PCR reads through MiXCR, listing each CDR3 protein once. The table includes 190,000 or so distinct CDR3 sequences, about 14% detected once. Sequenced here: PBMCs from the stem cell graft donor, sampled from the stem cell graft. All receptors come from a human donor who donated a stem cell graft to a child with acute lymphoblastic leukemia.

This clonotype occurred many times. The chain couples TRBV20-1 to TRBJ1-1; D is unclear. The V gene lost 8 bases and the J gene lost 2 bases, with 6 bases spanning the gap. Germline assignment: CDR1 DFQATT and CDR2 SNEGSKA (reference sequence). CDR3 size: 10 residues. The CDR3 is CSTINTEAFF. CDR3 sequence (DNA): TGCAGTACCATTAACACTGAAGCTTTCTTT.

As regards this clonotype: A much more abundant neighbour one base away suggests this may be a read error. This chain links TRBV5-1 with TRBJ2-7; D gene unclear. There are 14 residues in the CDR3. Trimming took 4 bases from V and 4 from J, leaving 15 bases between them. Germline V gene data show CDR1 as SGHRS and CDR2 as YFSETQ. This CDR3 reads CASSRIQWEYEQYF. CDR3 in DNA: TGCGCCAGCAGCAGAATACAGTGGGAATACGAGCAGTACTTC. Supplemented by reference TRBV5-1 and TRBJ2-7, the full variable domain reads KAGVTQTPRYLIKTRGQQVTLSCSPISGHRSVSWYQQTPGQGLQFLFEYFSETQRNKGNFPGRFSGRQFSNSRSEMNVSTLELGDSALYLCASSRIQWEYEQYFGPGTRLTVT.

This clonotype was found many times. This sequence joins TRBV19 and TRBJ2-7, with a possible D match to TRBD1 (6 bases). Trimming pared 8 bases from V and 3 bases from J, leaving 17 bases between. The CDR3 covers 14 residues. CDR1 LNHDA and CDR2 SQIVND come from the germline V gene (reference sequence). CDR3 amino acids: CASGHRDTYYEQYF. DNA of the CDR3: TGTGCCAGTGGCCACCGGGACACATACTACGAGCAGTACTTC.

J is TRBJ1-1 and V is TRBV6-1, with D possibly matching TRBD1 (6 bases). Trimming removed 9 bases at V and 2 bases at J, with 10 bases between. Germline values: CDR1 MNHNS, CDR2 SASEGT. The CDR3 runs 12 residues. The CDR3 nucleotides read TGTGCCAGATACAGGGATAACACTGAAGCTTTCTTT. It yields the protein CARYRDNTEAFF.

This clonotype was seen many times. This chain uses TRBV11-1 with TRBJ2-4; a weak D match, TRBD2 (6 bases). The CDR3 spans 15 residues. Germline CDR1 reads SGHAT; CDR2 reads FQDESV (reference sequence). Trimming took 3 bases from V and 6 from J, leaving 15 bases between them. The CDR3: CASSFHVGRGNIQYF. The CDR3, as DNA: TGTGCCAGCAGCTTTCATGTCGGGAGAGGAAACATTCAGTACTTC.

The V gene is TRBV12-3 or TRBV12-4, the J gene TRBJ1-5, with D unresolved. The CDR3 contains 14 residues. Trimming left V 5 bases short and J 5 bases short, with 13 bases between. CDR3 sequence (DNA): TGTGCCAGCAGTGCGTATAAGGTGGATCAGCCCCAGCATTTT. Translated, it gives CASSAYKVDQPQHF.

This clonotype was picked up many times. The V and J genes are TRBV12-3 or TRBV12-4 and TRBJ1-5, with a tentative D call TRBD1 (5 bases). The CDR3 extends over 15 amino acids. V lost 5 bases and J 6 bases, leaving 17 bases between the germline ends. DNA for the CDR3: TGTGCCAGCAGTCCAATGAGGGGCGGGGGTCAGCCCCAGCATTTT. This translates into CASSPMRGGGQPQHF.

The CDR3 DNA reads as TGTGCTAGTGTGTGGCGGGAGGTTTCCGGGGAGCTGTTTTTT. Translating gives CASVWREVSGELFF. The gene calls are TRBV12-5 and TRBJ2-2; 8 bases are shared with TRBD2. The CDR3 contains 14 residues. CDR1 and CDR2 from the germline V gene are LGHNT and FRNRAP. V trimming: 7 bases; J trimming: 6 bases; junction bases outside the gene matches: 7.

This clonotype was seen many times. The rearrangement joins TRBV6-1 to TRBJ2-7; D is ambiguous. Germline values: CDR1 MNHNS, CDR2 SASEGT. V lost 5 bases and J lost 4, with 18 bases in between. CDR3 length: 15 amino acids. The CDR3 DNA sequence: TGTGCCAGCAGTCGGACCGCTGACAACTTTTACGAGCAGTACTTC. Its translation: CASSRTADNFYEQYF.

This clonotype was seen just once. The chain employs TRBV25-1 and TRBJ1-1; TRBD1 agrees at 7 bases. The germline CDR1 and CDR2 sequences are MGHDK and SYGVNS. V was clipped by 1 base and J by 0 bases; unmatched bases: 2. The CDR3 totals 15 residues. The CDR3 sequence is CASSESTGLNTEAFF. CDR3 DNA: TGTGCCAGCAGTGAATCGACAGGGTTGAACACTGAAGCTTTCTTT.